This is a list of T cell receptor beta chains from one sample in a study of blood T cells in healthy people across ages. One entry per CDR3 protein results from TCRdb running MiXCR on the 5' RACE reads. Here the sample spans about 680,000 distinct CDR3 sequences, about half being singletons. The sample comprised blood. The receptor set was obtained from a woman aged 60-75 years in good health. Each CDR3 is given with its conserved first and last residue. A D gene is named only where the DNA matches it firmly. Clone size appears in some rows only: once, few, many, or a class for an expanded clone.

clone size: once
V gene: TRBV10-3
J gene: TRBJ2-1
D gene: -
CDR3 DNA: TGTGCCATCAGTGATTTGCTGCGAGAGCAGTTCTTC
CDR3 protein: CAISDLLREQFF

clone size: few
V gene: TRBV24-1
J gene: TRBJ2-7
D gene: TRBD2
CDR3 DNA: TGTGCCACCAGTGAAACTAGCGGTTCCTACGAGCAGTACTTC
CDR3 protein: CATSETSGSYEQYF

clone size: -
V gene: TRBV7-3
J gene: TRBJ2-7
D gene: TRBD2
CDR3 DNA: TGTGCCAGCAGCTTGGGGACTAGCAGGTACAATGAGCAGTACTTC
CDR3 protein: CASSLGTSRYNEQYF

clone size: -
V gene: TRBV5-1
J gene: TRBJ2-2
D gene: -
CDR3 DNA: TGCGCCAGCAGCGTTCAAGGAAACGGGGAGCTGTTTTTT
CDR3 protein: CASSVQGNGELFF

clone size: -
V gene: TRBV27
J gene: TRBJ2-6
D gene: -
CDR3 DNA: TGTGCCAGCAGTTTAGCCACCGCTGGGGCCAACGTCCTGACTTTC
CDR3 protein: CASSLATAGANVLTF

clone size: -
V gene: TRBV29-1
J gene: TRBJ2-7
D gene: TRBD1
CDR3 DNA: TGCAGCGTTGGGACAGGGAGCGACGAGCAGTACTTC
CDR3 protein: CSVGTGSDEQYF

clone size: few
V gene: TRBV5-1
J gene: TRBJ2-1
D gene: -
CDR3 DNA: TGCGCCAGCAGCTTGGATTTTTTTGGACAGAACAATGAGCAGTTCTTC
CDR3 protein: CASSLDFFGQNNEQFF

clone size: few
V gene: TRBV20-1
J gene: TRBJ2-1
D gene: -
CDR3 DNA: TGCAGTGCTAGAGCCAAGGAGGAGTACAATGAGCAGTTCTTC
CDR3 protein: CSARAKEEYNEQFF

clone size: -
V gene: TRBV24-1
J gene: TRBJ1-2
D gene: -
CDR3 DNA: TGTGCCACCAGTTCCCAGGGGAATGGCTACACCTTC
CDR3 protein: CATSSQGNGYTF

clone size: -
V gene: TRBV20-1
J gene: TRBJ2-3
D gene: TRBD2
CDR3 DNA: TGCAGTGCTAGGCCTAGCGGCTGGGGAGATACGCAGTATTTT
CDR3 protein: CSARPSGWGDTQYF

clone size: few
V gene: TRBV3-1
J gene: TRBJ2-5
D gene: TRBD2
CDR3 DNA: TGTGCCAGCAGCCAATACCGGACTAGCGGGAGGGACCCCAAAGAGACCCAGTACTTC
CDR3 protein: CASSQYRTSGRDPKETQYF

clone size: -
V gene: TRBV20-1
J gene: TRBJ2-3
D gene: TRBD2
CDR3 DNA: TGCAGTGCTCTCGGGCCGGGACTAGGTATAGGTACGCAGTATTTT
CDR3 protein: CSALGPGLGIGTQYF